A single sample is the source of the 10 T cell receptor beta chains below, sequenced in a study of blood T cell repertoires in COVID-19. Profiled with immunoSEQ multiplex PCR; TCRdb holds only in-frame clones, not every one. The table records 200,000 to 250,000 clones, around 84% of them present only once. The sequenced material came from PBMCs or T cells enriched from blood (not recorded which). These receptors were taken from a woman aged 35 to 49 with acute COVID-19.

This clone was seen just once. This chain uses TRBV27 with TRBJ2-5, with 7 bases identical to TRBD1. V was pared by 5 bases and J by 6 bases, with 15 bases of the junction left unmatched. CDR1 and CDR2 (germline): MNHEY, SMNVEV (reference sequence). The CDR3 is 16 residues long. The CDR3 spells CASSPMGPQGTQTQYF. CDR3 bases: TGTGCCAGCAGTCCTATGGGGCCACAGGGGACCCAGACCCAGTACTTC.

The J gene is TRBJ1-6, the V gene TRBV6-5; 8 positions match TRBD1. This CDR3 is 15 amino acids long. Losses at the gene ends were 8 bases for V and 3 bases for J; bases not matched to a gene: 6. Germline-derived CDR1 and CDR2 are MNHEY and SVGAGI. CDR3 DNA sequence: TGTGCCAGCGGCGAAACAGGGGGCTATAATTCACCCCTCCACTTT. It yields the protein CASGETGGYNSPLHF.

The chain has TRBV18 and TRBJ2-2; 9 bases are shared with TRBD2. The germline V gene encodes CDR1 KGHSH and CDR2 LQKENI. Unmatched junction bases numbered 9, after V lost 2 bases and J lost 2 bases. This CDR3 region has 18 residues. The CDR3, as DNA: TGTGCCAGCTCACCAAACAGAGGGCTAGCGGGAAACACCGGGGAGCTGTTTTTT. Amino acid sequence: CASSPNRGLAGNTGELFF.

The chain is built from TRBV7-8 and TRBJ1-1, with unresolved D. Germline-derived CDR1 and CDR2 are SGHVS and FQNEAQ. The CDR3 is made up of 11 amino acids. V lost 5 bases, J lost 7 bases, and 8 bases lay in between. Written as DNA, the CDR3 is TGTGCCAGCAGCCCACTCCTTGAAGCTTTCTTT. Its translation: CASSPLLEAFF.

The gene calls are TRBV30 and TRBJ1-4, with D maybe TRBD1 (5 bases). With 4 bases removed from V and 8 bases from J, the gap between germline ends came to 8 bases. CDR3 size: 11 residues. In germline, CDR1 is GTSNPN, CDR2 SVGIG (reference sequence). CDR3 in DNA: TGTGCCTGGAACGGGGGGGAAAAACTGTTTTTT. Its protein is CAWNGGEKLFF.

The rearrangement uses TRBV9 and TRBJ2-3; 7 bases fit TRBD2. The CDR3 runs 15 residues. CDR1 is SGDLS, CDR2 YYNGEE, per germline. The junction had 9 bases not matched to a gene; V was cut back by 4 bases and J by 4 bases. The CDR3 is CASSSHGRESDTQYF. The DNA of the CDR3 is TGTGCCAGCAGCTCCCACGGGCGGGAGTCAGATACGCAGTATTTT.

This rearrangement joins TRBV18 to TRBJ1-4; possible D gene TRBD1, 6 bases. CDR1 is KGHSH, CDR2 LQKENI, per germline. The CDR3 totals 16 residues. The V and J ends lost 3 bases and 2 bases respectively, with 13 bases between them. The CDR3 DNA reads TGTGCCAGCTCACCGAGACAGGCGACGACTAATGAAAAACTGTTTTTT. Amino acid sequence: CASSPRQATTNEKLFF.

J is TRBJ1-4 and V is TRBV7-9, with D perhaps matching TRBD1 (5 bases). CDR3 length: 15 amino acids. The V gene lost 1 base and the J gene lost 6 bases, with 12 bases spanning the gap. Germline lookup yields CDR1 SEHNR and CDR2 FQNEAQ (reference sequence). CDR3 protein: CASSLESPGDEKLFF. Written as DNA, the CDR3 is TGTGCCAGCAGCTTAGAGTCGCCGGGGGATGAAAAACTGTTTTTT.

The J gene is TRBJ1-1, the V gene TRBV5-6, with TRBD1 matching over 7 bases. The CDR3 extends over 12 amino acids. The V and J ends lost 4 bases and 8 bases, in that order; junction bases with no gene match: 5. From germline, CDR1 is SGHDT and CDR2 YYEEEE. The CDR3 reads CASSSWDSEAFF. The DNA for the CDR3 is TGTGCCAGCAGCAGTTGGGACAGCGAAGCTTTCTTT.

The CDR3 coding sequence is TGTGCCAGTAGTATAGGGACTATGACAGATACGCAGTATTTT. Amino acids: CASSIGTMTDTQYF. The chain uses TRBV19 and TRBJ2-3, with a possible D match to TRBD2 (6 bases). V shed 1 base and J shed 3 bases, with 8 bases lying between them. From germline, CDR1 is LNHDA and CDR2 SQIVND (reference sequence). This CDR3 region has 14 residues.